This section outlines one T cell receptor beta chain sequence together with its context. What it binds is not known. It was one heparinised blood draw, averaging around 110 mL, that each donor gave. CD45RO/CCR7/CD25/CD127/CD95/CD27 staining was used to isolate CD4+ naive, central memory, regulatory and stem cell-like memory cells by sorting. Sorted populations were all over 98% pure. This CDR3 comprises 15 residues. The germline CDR1 and CDR2 sequences are SQVTM and ANQGSEA. J was trimmed by 10 bases and V by 0 bases; bases with no gene match: 8. This sample is part of a study of beta chain features in type 1 diabetes. Expressed TCRB transcripts were sequenced because the isolated RNA had all been reverse transcribed beforehand. This table comes from immunoSEQ multiplex PCR, and its TCRdb copy is limited to in-frame clones, with some not included. The sample records 150,000 or so clones, 8.5% to 14% being singletons.

Findings and caveats of the study: A greater similarity of naive, central memory and Treg TCRB repertoires was seen among patients than among healthy donors.

V and J are TRBV29-1 and TRBJ2-1; 11 nucleotides match TRBD2. The specimen sequenced was central memory CD4+ T cells from blood. The receptor's source is a man aged 18 to 35 in good health. The CDR3 is CSVEDRLAGGEEQFF. The CDR3 region has the DNA TGCAGCGTTGAAGATCGCCTAGCGGGGGGCGAAGAGCAGTTCTTC.